These 31 T cell receptor beta chains were all obtained from the same sample, sequenced in a study of human T cells and chemical hapten exposure. TCRdb itself ran the RACE reads through MiXCR, one entry per CDR3 protein. The table records some 150,000 distinct CDR3 sequences, about 10% of them present only once. Described time point: patch test 2, 6 weeks after DPC sensitization. Treatment noted: therapeutic diphenylcyclopropenone sensitization with weekly scalp DPC. The sample was whole blood, taken in connection with sensitization to the hapten diphenylcyclopropenone (DPC). These receptor sequences come from a woman between 50 and 59 years old with alopecia areata. Some clones in this sample may be carry-over from other donors' samples.

This sequence joins TRBV18 and TRBJ2-7; 15 bases line up with TRBD2. Germline V gene data show CDR1 as KGHSH and CDR2 as LQKENI. The V segment lost 3 bases and the J segment 3 bases; nucleotides outside the gene matches: 3. The CDR3 contains 16 residues. This CDR3 is CASSPAGLAGGYEQYF. The CDR3 nucleotides read TGTGCCAGCTCACCCGCGGGACTAGCGGGGGGCTACGAGCAGTACTTC. Full variable domain (missing parts from reference TRBV18 and TRBJ2-7): NAGVMQNPRHLVRRRGQEARLRCSPMKGHSHVYWYRQLPEEGLKFMVYLQKENIIDESGMPKERFSAEFPKEGPSILRIQQVVRGDSAAYFCASSPAGLAGGYEQYFGPGTRLTVT.

About this clonotype: A read error may produce the germline difference seen at one junction end. The rearrangement joins TRBV10-1 to TRBJ2-1; TRBD2 matches at 11 bases. This CDR3 spans 14 amino acids. CDR1 is WNHNN and CDR2 is SYGVQD in the germline V gene (reference sequence). CDR3 loop: CASSKSSGRNEQFF. Here the CDR3 DNA reads TGCGCCAGCAGTAAGTCTAGCGGGAGGAATGAGCAGTTCTTC.

The gene calls are TRBV3-1 and TRBJ2-1; 11 positions agree with TRBD2. CDR1 is LGHDT, CDR2 YNNKEL, per germline (reference sequence). V dropped 4 bases and J dropped 10; count of bases not matched to a gene: 9. This CDR3 region has 15 residues. The CDR3: CASSLLAGADSEQFF. The CDR3 coding sequence is TGTGCCAGCAGCCTACTAGCGGGAGCCGACTCAGAGCAGTTCTTC.

For the CDR3, the DNA is TGCAGTGCTTATGGACAGGGGAAAAACATTCAGTACTTC. This gives the protein CSAYGQGKNIQYF. The chain couples TRBV20-1 to TRBJ2-4; 9 positions match TRBD1. This CDR3 is built from 13 residues. CDR1 DFQATT and CDR2 SNEGSKA come from the germline V gene (reference sequence). V shed 5 bases, J shed 4 bases, and the junction held 3 bases outside the gene matches.

The chain joins TRBV7-3 to TRBJ2-5; 8 nucleotides align to TRBD1. This CDR3 is built from 14 residues. The germline V gene has CDR1 SGHTA and CDR2 FQGTGA. The V and J ends lost 6 bases and 4 bases, in that order; junction bases with no gene match: 7. The CDR3 region has the DNA TGTGCCAGCAGTCTGACAGGGGCCGGAGAGACCCAGTACTTC. Amino acid sequence: CASSLTGAGETQYF.

This chain uses TRBV24-1 with TRBJ1-5; D not resolved. V shed 1 base and J shed 2 bases, with 5 bases lying between them. This CDR3 is built from 14 residues. Germline V lookup: CDR1 KGHDR, CDR2 SFDVKD. This CDR3 is CATSDFGGNQPQHF. Here the CDR3 DNA reads TGTGCCACCAGTGATTTCGGGGGCAATCAGCCCCAGCATTTT.

This clonotype has at least ten counts. V usage is TRBV11-2 and J usage is TRBJ1-4; D is unresolved. V shed 0 bases and J shed 10 bases, with 9 bases lying between them. Germline V CDR1 and CDR2: SGHAT, FQNNGV. This CDR3 has 13 residues. CDR3 residues: CASSLDEGPKLFF. CDR3 in DNA: TGTGCCAGCAGCTTAGATGAAGGCCCAAAACTGTTTTTT.

This clonotype was seen a few times. V and J are TRBV7-2 and TRBJ2-5, with D uncertain. In germline, CDR1 is SGHTA, CDR2 FQGNSA. The CDR3 contains 15 residues. V gave up 5 bases and J gave up 7 bases, with 20 bases separating them. This chain's CDR3 is CASSPTFSEKGTQYF. CDR3 bases: TGTGCCAGCAGCCCTACCTTCTCGGAGAAGGGGACCCAGTACTTC.

The V and J genes are TRBV6-5 and TRBJ2-7; 14 positions agree with TRBD2. The V gene end was trimmed by 0 bases and the J gene end by 5 bases; junction bases not matched to a gene: 9. Germline V gene sequence: CDR1 MNHEY, CDR2 SVGAGI. CDR3 length: 18 amino acids. CDR3 nucleotide sequence: TGTGCCAGCAGTTACTCGAAGGGACTAGCGGGAGCCTTCCACGAGCAGTACTTC. This sequence encodes CASSYSKGLAGAFHEQYF.

Here the CDR3 reads CSARQTGTAYEQYF. The CDR3 DNA follows: TGCAGTGCTAGGCAGACAGGGACCGCCTACGAGCAGTACTTC. This chain connects TRBV20-1 to TRBJ2-7, with 7 positions matching TRBD1. From germline, CDR1 is DFQATT and CDR2 SNEGSKA (reference sequence). The CDR3 is made up of 14 amino acids. Unmatched junction bases numbered 7, after V lost 3 bases and J lost 2 bases.

This sequence joins TRBV27 and TRBJ2-1, with D perhaps assigned TRBD1 or TRBD2 (5 bases each). From germline, CDR1 is MNHEY and CDR2 SMNVEV (reference sequence). This CDR3 is 14 amino acids long. The V and J ends lost 10 bases and 10 bases respectively, with 23 bases between them. CDR3 region: CATKPADSQGEQFF. The DNA of the CDR3 is TGTGCCACCAAGCCCGCGGACTCGCAGGGAGAGCAGTTCTTC.

This clonotype has a handful of counts. V usage is TRBV3-1 and J usage is TRBJ2-1; 11 bases align to TRBD2. The CDR3 contains 16 residues. CDR1 LGHDT and CDR2 YNNKEL come from the germline V gene (reference sequence). The junction had 8 bases not matched to a gene; V was cut back by 2 bases and J by 8 bases. The CDR3 here is CASSQRASGRRDEQFF. The CDR3 DNA reads TGTGCCAGCAGCCAAAGGGCTAGCGGGAGGAGGGATGAGCAGTTCTTC.

This clonotype came up a few times. V and J are TRBV29-1 and TRBJ2-5; D gene ambiguous. The CDR3 spans 9 residues. The germline CDR1 and CDR2 sequences are SQVTM and ANQGSEA. V was cut by 8 bases and J by 4 bases, with 5 bases left in between. The CDR3 reads CSTLETQYF. The CDR3 region has the DNA TGCAGCACGTTAGAGACCCAGTACTTC.

This clonotype has at least ten counts. The CDR3 nucleotides are TGTGCCAGTAGTCAGACGCGTAACTCCTACAATGAGCAGTTCTTC. Its translation: CASSQTRNSYNEQFF. The chain couples TRBV19 to TRBJ2-1; D is unresolved. Germline V CDR1 and CDR2: LNHDA, SQIVND (reference sequence). The V end lost 5 bases, the J end lost 0 bases, and 11 bases lay between the germline ends. This CDR3 comprises 15 residues.

This clonotype was recorded a few times. The V call is TRBV20-1, the J call TRBJ2-3; TRBD2 matches 14 bases. Trimming took 6 bases from V and 5 from J; bases not matched to a gene: 7. The CDR3 runs to 15 residues. In germline, CDR1 is DFQATT, CDR2 SNEGSKA (reference sequence). The CDR3 region is CSALLTSGRGDTQYF. As DNA, the CDR3 is TGCAGTGCCCTCCTGACTAGCGGGAGGGGAGATACGCAGTATTTT.

On this clonotype itself: The junction does not match germline at one end; this may be a read error. V and J are TRBV5-1 and TRBJ2-7, with 8 bases matching TRBD2. This CDR3 spans 15 amino acids. CDR1 is SGHRS, CDR2 YFSETQ, per germline. CDR3 in amino acids: CTSSRTGTSIHEQYF. The CDR3 DNA follows: TGCACCAGCAGCCGAACGGGGACTAGTATCCACGAGCAGTACTTC.

This clonotype was observed a few times. CDR3 DNA sequence: TGTGCCAGCAGTTTTTCAGCGACTGAGCAGTTCTTC. This codes for CASSFSATEQFF. This chain uses TRBV12-3 or TRBV12-4 with TRBJ2-1, with D unclear. Trimming took off 3 bases at V and 9 bases at J, with 9 bases between the two ends. This CDR3 contains 12 residues.

The table lists this clonotype with many counts. This CDR3 reads CASRPGTSGSTDTQYF. CDR3 nucleotide sequence: TGTGCCAGCAGGCCCGGGACTAGCGGTAGCACAGATACGCAGTATTTT. V gene TRBV2 combines with J gene TRBJ2-3; 11 bases fit TRBD2. CDR1 is SNHLY, CDR2 FYNNEI, per germline. J gave up 0 bases and V 6 bases, and 5 bases lay outside the gene matches. This CDR3 has 16 amino acids.

This clonotype came up many times. The chain has TRBV9 and TRBJ2-1; a weak D match, TRBD1 (5 bases). The CDR3 has 15 residues. Trimming took 2 bases from V and 6 from J, leaving 15 bases between them. The germline CDR1 and CDR2 sequences are SGDLS and YYNGEE. The CDR3 sequence: CASSVPLSGANEQFF. As DNA, the CDR3 is TGTGCCAGCAGCGTGCCCCTTAGTGGGGCCAATGAGCAGTTCTTC.

This clonotype came up a few times. The J gene is TRBJ1-1, the V gene TRBV4-1; D is unclear. Germline CDR1 is MGHRA and CDR2 is YSYEKL. Trimming stripped 8 bases from V and 0 bases from J, with 7 bases between. The CDR3 has 12 amino acids. This CDR3 is CASVSMNTEAFF. CDR3 sequence (DNA): TGCGCCAGCGTATCCATGAACACTGAAGCTTTCTTT.

The chain has TRBV20-1 and TRBJ2-7; D is undetermined. The CDR3 runs to 14 residues. CDR1 is DFQATT, CDR2 SNEGSKA, per germline (reference sequence). Trimming cost V 0 bases and J 2 bases, with 11 bases left between them. The CDR3 loop reads CSARELQEPYEQYF. In DNA, the CDR3 is TGCAGTGCTAGAGAGTTGCAGGAACCCTACGAGCAGTACTTC.

This clonotype was seen a few times. The genes are TRBV12-3 or TRBV12-4 and TRBJ2-2; D uncertain. V dropped 6 bases and J dropped 5 bases, with 16 bases sitting between them. This CDR3 is 15 amino acids long. The CDR3 reads CASSRQLGVTGELFF. The CDR3 DNA is TGTGCCAGCAGCCGACAACTTGGGGTTACCGGGGAGCTGTTTTTT.

This clonotype was seen more than once but under ten times. The rearrangement links TRBV6-6 to TRBJ2-7; D call uncertain. V lost 5 bases and J 2 bases, leaving 10 bases between the germline ends. The germline V gene has CDR1 MNHNY and CDR2 SVGAGI (reference sequence). The CDR3 spans 13 residues. The CDR3 spells CASSSLGPYEQYF. The CDR3 DNA reads TGTGCCAGCAGTAGCCTCGGCCCCTACGAGCAGTACTTC.

This clonotype showed up just a few times. The chain combines TRBV4-3 with TRBJ1-6, with a weak D call TRBD1 (5 bases). V was pared by 2 bases and J by 5 bases, with 13 bases between. Germline V gene sequence: CDR1 LGHNA, CDR2 YSLEER. The length of the CDR3 is 16 residues. The CDR3 sequence: CASSQSLGGDNSPLHF. Written as DNA, the CDR3 is TGCGCCAGCAGCCAATCCCTCGGGGGGGATAATTCACCCCTCCACTTT.

This clonotype was counted many times. The J gene is TRBJ1-2, the V gene TRBV30; D gene ambiguous. V was cut by 2 bases and J by 4 bases, with 8 bases left in between. The germline CDR1 and CDR2 sequences are GTSNPN and SVGIG (reference sequence). This CDR3 has 12 residues. In DNA, the CDR3 is TGTGCCTGGAGTCGAAGGAGCTATGGCTACACCTTC. Protein: CAWSRRSYGYTF.

This clonotype is classed as medium-sized. This sequence joins TRBV29-1 and TRBJ2-1, with TRBD1 matching 7 bases. Germline trimming cut 6 bases from V and 4 bases from J; bases unmatched to any gene: 9. The CDR3 is made up of 14 amino acids. Germline V CDR1 and CDR2: SQVTM, ANQGSEA. CDR3 in amino acids: CSVPTGSRYNEQFF. CDR3 nucleotides: TGCAGCGTCCCGACAGGGAGCCGATACAATGAGCAGTTCTTC.

The chain carries TRBV20-1 and TRBJ2-7; D perhaps matches TRBD1 (6 bases). From germline, CDR1 is DFQATT and CDR2 SNEGSKA (reference sequence). V was trimmed by 3 bases and J by 3 bases, leaving 15 bases between them. The CDR3 loop spans 14 amino acids. The CDR3 is CSASGRGRRYEQYF. The CDR3 nucleotides are TGCAGTGCTAGTGGCAGGGGTCGCCGCTACGAGCAGTACTTC.

The chain couples TRBV2 to TRBJ1-1; D call uncertain. Germline CDR1 reads SNHLY; CDR2 reads FYNNEI. The V and J ends lost 6 bases and 5 bases respectively, with 7 bases between them. This CDR3 has 11 residues. CDR3 sequence (DNA): TGTGCCAGCAGAGCTACGACTGAAGCTTTCTTT. It yields the protein CASRATTEAFF.

This rearrangement joins TRBV4-1 to TRBJ2-1; TRBD2 matches at 9 bases. Germline trimming cut 3 bases from V and 5 bases from J; bases unmatched to any gene: 5. The CDR3 covers 15 residues. Per germline, CDR1 MGHRA and CDR2 YSYEKL. The CDR3 bases are TGCGCCAGCAGCCAGGTAGCGGGAGCCCACAATGAGCAGTTCTTC. This translates into CASSQVAGAHNEQFF.

This clonotype was found a few times. This chain uses TRBV6-6 with TRBJ2-7; D is possibly TRBD1 (6 bases). The length of the CDR3 is 14 residues. CDR1 MNHNY and CDR2 SVGAGI come from the germline V gene (reference sequence). With 4 bases removed from V and 2 bases from J, the gap between germline ends came to 12 bases. CDR3 sequence (DNA): TGTGCCAGCAGTTCGACAGGCGACACCTACGAGCAGTACTTC. Its protein is CASSSTGDTYEQYF.

The V and J genes are TRBV21-1 and TRBJ2-5; the D segment call TRBD1 is taken from the table without a DNA check. TRBV21-1 is flagged as a pseudogene. This CDR3 has 15 residues. CDR3: CASRPRQGVRETQYF. The DNA for the CDR3 is TGTGCCAGCAGACCCCGACAGGGAGTACGAGAGACCCAGTACTTC.